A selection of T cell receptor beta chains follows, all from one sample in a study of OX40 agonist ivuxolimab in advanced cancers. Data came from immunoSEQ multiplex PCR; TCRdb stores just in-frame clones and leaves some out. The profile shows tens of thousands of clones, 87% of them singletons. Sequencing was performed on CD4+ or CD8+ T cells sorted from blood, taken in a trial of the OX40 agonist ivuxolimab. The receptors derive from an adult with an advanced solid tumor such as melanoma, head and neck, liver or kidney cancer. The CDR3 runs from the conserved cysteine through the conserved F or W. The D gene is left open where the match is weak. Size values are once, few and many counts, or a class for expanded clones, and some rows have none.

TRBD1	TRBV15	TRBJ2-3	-	TGTGCCACCAGCCGGGACAGGGCCACAGATACGCAGTATTTT	CATSRDRATDTQYF
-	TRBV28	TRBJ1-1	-	TGTGCCAGCAGTTTGACAGCCCAAGCTTTCTTT	CASSLTAQAFF
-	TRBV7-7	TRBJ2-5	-	TGTGCCAGCAGCCCGTCCGGGTTCCAAGAGACCCAGTACTTC	CASSPSGFQETQYF
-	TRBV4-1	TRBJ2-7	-	TGCGCCAGCAGCCACGATGGAGGGGCGAACTACGAGCAGTACTTC	CASSHDGGANYEQYF
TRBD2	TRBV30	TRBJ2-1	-	TGTGCCTGGAGTGCGACTAGCGGGGACTACAATGAGCAGTTCTTC	CAWSATSGDYNEQFF
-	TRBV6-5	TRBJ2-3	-	TGTGCCAGCAGCTCCGGGGCTGCTGTCCCCCTTTTT	CASSSGAAVPLF
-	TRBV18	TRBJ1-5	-	TGTGCCAGCTCACCACCGGTGGGGGGCGGAAAGTCTCAGCCCCAGCATTTT	CASSPPVGGGKSQPQHF
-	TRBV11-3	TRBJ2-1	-	TGTGCCAGCAGCAAGGGGGGGGTAAGATCGGAGCAGTTCTTC	CASSKGGVRSEQFF
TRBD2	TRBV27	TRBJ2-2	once	TGTGCCAGCAGTTTGCGGGGGACCTACACCGGGGAGCTGTTTTTT	CASSLRGTYTGELFF
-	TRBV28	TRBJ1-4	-	TGTGCCAGCAGCCCAGGTGGGGGGGCTCGTGAAAAACTGTTTTTT	CASSPGGGAREKLFF
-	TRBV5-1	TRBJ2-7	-	TGCGCCAGCAGACCGCCAGGGTCCTATGGTTTC	CASRPPGSYGF
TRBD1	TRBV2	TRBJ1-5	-	TGTGCCAGCACGACAGGGGTAAGCAATCAGCCCCAGCATTTT	CASTTGVSNQPQHF
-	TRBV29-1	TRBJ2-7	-	TGCAGCGCTAGGGGTCCCTACGAGCAGTACTTC	CSARGPYEQYF
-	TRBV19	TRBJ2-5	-	TGTGCCAGTAGTTCATTGGGGACCCAGTACTTC	CASSSLGTQYF
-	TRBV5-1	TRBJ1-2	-	TGCGCCAGCAGCTTGTCGCAGACGAACTATGGCTACACCTTC	CASSLSQTNYGYTF
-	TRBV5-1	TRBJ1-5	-	TGCGCCAGCAGCTTGGAAGGCTCCCCGGGCCAGCCCCAGCATTTT	CASSLEGSPGQPQHF
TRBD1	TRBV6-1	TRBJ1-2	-	TGTGCCAGCAAGCCGGACAGGGAGGGCTACACCTTC	CASKPDREGYTF
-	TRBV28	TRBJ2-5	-	TGTGCCAGCAGCCCGAAGCCGACACAGAAAGAGACCCAGTACTTC	CASSPKPTQKETQYF
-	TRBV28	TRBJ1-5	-	TGTGCCAGCAGTTTTTCACCTCTGACAGTCACTCAGCCCCAGCATTTT	CASSFSPLTVTQPQHF
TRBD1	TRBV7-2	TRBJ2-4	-	TGTGCCAGCAGCCCGAACCGGGGACAGGGGTCCAAAAACATTCAGTACTTC	CASSPNRGQGSKNIQYF
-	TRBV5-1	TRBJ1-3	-	TGCGCCAGCAGCTTGGCAGGCAGCTCTGGAAACACCATATATTTT	CASSLAGSSGNTIYF
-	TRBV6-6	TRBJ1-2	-	TGTGCCTTACGGGCAGGGGAAAAAAATGGCTACACCTTC	CALRAGEKNGYTF
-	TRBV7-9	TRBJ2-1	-	TGTGCCAGCAGCTTAGTGGGAAATGAGCAGTTCTTC	CASSLVGNEQFF
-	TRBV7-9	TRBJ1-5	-	TGTGCCAGCAGCAAGGGTCAGGGAAATCAGCCCCAGCATTTT	CASSKGQGNQPQHF